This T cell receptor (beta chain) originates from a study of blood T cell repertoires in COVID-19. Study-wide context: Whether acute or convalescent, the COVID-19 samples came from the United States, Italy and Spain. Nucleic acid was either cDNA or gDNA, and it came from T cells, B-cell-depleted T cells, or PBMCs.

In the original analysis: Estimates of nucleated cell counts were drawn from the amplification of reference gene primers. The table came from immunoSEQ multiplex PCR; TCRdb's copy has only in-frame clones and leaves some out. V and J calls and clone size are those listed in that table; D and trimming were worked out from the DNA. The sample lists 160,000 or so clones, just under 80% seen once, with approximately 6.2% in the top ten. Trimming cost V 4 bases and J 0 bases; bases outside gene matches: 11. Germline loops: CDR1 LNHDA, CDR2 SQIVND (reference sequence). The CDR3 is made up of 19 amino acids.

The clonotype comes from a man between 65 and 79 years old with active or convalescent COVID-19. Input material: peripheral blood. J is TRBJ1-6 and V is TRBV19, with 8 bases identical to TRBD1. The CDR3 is CASSRQGSAGGSYNSPLHF. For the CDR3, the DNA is TGTGCCAGTAGTAGACAGGGGTCGGCCGGTGGCTCCTATAATTCACCCCTCCACTTT. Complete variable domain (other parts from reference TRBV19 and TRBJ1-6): DGGITQSPKYLFRKEGQNVTLSCEQNLNHDAMYWYRQDPGQGLRLIYYSQIVNDFQKGDIAEGYSVSREKKESFPLTVTSAQKNPTAFYLCASSRQGSAGGSYNSPLHFGNGTRLTVT.